Sequencing of this T cell receptor beta chain was carried out in a study of tumor-infiltrating lymphocytes in localized non-small cell lung cancer. Whole-study context: Patients included smokers and never-smokers with various histologies, some sampled after neoadjuvant chemotherapy. Resected tumor was paired with non-adjacent uninvolved lung from the same patient.

Notes on this clone: Its target is unknown.

Study-level findings and limits: Only some patients had TCR sequencing, depending on available tissue. IM1 and IM2 tumors showed no difference in T-cell fraction.

The CDR3 runs to 14 residues. Trimming removed 2 bases from V and 6 bases from J, with 12 bases in between. Per germline, CDR1 MNHEY and CDR2 SVGAGI. Libraries were prepared by immunoSEQ multiplex PCR; TCRdb keeps only in-frame clonotypes and omits some of them. The data hold roughly 9,000 clones, with around 77% observed a single time. The chain couples TRBV6-5 to TRBJ2-3, with D possibly called TRBD1 or TRBD2 (6 bases each). The material sequenced was uninvolved lung tissue not adjacent to the tumor. The clonotype was recovered from a human donor with non-small cell lung cancer. The chain's CDR3 is CASSYSRGRDTQYF. In DNA, the CDR3 is TGTGCCAGCAGTTACAGTCGGGGGCGGGATACGCAGTATTTT.